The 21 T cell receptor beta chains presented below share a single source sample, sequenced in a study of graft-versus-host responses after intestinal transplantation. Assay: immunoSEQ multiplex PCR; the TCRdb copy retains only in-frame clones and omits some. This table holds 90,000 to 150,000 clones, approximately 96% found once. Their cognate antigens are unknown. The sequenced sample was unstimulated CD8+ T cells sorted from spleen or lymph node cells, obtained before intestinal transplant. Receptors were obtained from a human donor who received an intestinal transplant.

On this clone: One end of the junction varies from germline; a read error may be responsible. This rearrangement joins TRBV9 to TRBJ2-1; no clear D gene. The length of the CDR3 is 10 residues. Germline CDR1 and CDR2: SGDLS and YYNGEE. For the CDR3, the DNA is TGTGCCAGCAGCGGCGGACGCCTTCTCTTC. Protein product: CASSGGRLLF.

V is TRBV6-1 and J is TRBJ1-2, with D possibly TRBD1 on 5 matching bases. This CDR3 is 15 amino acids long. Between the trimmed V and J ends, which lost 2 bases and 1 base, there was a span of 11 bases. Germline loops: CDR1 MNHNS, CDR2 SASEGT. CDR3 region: CASSEWGGDNYGYTF. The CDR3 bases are TGTGCCAGCAGTGAATGGGGGGGGGATAACTATGGCTACACCTTC.

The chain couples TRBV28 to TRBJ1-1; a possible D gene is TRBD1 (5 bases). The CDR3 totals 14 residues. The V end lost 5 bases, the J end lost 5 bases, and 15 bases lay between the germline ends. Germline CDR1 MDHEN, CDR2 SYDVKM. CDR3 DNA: TGTGCCAGCAGTGTTACAGGCTGGGGGACTGAAGCTTTCTTT. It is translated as CASSVTGWGTEAFF.

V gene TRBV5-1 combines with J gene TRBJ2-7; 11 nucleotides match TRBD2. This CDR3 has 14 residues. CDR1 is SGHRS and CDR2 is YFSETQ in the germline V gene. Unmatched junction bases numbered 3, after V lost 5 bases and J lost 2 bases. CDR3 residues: CASRVAGGPYEQYF. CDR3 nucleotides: TGCGCCAGCAGGGTAGCGGGAGGGCCCTACGAGCAGTACTTC.

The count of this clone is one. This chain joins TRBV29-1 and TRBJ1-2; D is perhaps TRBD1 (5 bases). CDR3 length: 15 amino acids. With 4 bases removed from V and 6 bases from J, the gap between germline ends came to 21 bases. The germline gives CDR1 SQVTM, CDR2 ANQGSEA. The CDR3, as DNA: TGCAGCGTTGTTACAAGGTCCCAACAGGTTGATGGCTACACCTTC. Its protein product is CSVVTRSQQVDGYTF.

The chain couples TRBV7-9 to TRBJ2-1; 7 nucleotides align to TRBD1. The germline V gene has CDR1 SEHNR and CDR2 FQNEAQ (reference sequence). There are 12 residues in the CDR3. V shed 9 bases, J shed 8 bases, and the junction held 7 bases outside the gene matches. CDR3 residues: CARRGQGDEQFF. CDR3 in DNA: TGTGCCAGGAGGGGGCAGGGCGATGAGCAGTTCTTC.

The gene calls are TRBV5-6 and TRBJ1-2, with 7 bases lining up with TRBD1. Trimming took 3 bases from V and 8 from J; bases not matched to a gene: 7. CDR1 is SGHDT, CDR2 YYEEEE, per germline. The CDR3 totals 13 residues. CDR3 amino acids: CASSSGTVGGYTF. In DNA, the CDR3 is TGTGCCAGCAGCTCGGGGACAGTCGGGGGCTACACCTTC.

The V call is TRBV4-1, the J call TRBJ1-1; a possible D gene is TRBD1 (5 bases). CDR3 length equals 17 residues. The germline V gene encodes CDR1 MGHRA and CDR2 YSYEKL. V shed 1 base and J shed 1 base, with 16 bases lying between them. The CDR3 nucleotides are TGCGCCAGCAGCCAAGGCCCTATGGGACCTACGAACACTGAAGCTTTCTTT. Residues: CASSQGPMGPTNTEAFF.

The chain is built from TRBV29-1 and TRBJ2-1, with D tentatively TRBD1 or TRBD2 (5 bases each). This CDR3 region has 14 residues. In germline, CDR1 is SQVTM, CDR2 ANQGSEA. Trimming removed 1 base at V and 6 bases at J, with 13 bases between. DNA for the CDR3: TGCAGCGTTGAAGCGTCCGGGACCTTCAATGAGCAGTTCTTC. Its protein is CSVEASGTFNEQFF.

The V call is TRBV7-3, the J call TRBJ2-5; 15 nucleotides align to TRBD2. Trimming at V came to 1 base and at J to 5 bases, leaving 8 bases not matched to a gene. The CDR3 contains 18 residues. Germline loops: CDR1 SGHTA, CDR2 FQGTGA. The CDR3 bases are TGTGCCAGCAGCTTAAAGGCCGGACTAGCGGGAGGGTGGGAGACCCAGTACTTC. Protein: CASSLKAGLAGGWETQYF.

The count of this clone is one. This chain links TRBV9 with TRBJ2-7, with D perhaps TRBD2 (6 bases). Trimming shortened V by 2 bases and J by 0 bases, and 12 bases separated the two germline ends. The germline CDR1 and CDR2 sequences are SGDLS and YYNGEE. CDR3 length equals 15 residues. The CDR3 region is CASSVGGTPSYEQYF. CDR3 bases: TGTGCCAGCAGCGTTGGCGGGACCCCCTCCTACGAGCAGTACTTC.

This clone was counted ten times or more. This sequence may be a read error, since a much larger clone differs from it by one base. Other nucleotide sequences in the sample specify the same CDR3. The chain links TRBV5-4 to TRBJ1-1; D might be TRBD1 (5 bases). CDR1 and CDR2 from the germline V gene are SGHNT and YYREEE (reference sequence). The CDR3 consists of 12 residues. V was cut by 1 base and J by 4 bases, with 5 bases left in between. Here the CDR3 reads CASSLRGTEAFF. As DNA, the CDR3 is TGTGCCAGCAGCTTGAGGGGCACTGAAGCTTTCTTT.

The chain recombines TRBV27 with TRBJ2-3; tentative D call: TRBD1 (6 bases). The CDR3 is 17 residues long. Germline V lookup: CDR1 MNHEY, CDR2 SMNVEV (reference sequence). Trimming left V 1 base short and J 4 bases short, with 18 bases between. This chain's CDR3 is CASSLCREGGMADTQYF. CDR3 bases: TGTGCCAGCAGTTTATGCCGGGAAGGGGGTATGGCAGATACGCAGTATTTT.

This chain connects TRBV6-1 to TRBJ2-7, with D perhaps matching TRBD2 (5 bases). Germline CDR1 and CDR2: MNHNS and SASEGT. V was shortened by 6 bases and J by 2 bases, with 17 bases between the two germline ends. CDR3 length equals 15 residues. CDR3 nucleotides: TGTGCCAGCAGCGAAAAGCGGACCCTGACCTACGAGCAGTACTTC. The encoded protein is CASSEKRTLTYEQYF.

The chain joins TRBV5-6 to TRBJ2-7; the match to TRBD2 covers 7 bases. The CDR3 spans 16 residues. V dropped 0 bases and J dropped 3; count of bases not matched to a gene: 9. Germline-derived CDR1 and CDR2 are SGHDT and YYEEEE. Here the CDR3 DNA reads TGTGCCAGCAGCTTGGCCCTAGGGACTAATAACTACGAGCAGTACTTC. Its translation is CASSLALGTNNYEQYF. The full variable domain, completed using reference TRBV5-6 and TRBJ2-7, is DAGVTQSPTHLIKTRGQQVTLRCSPKSGHDTVSWYQQALGQGPQFIFQYYEEEERQRGNFPDRFSGHQFPNYSSELNVNALLLGDSALYLCASSLALGTNNYEQYFGPGTRLTVT.

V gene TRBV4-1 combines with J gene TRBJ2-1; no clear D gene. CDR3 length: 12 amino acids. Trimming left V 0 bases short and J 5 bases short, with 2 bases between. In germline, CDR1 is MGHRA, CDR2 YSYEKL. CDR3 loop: CASSQDHNEQFF. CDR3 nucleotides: TGCGCCAGCAGCCAAGACCACAATGAGCAGTTCTTC.

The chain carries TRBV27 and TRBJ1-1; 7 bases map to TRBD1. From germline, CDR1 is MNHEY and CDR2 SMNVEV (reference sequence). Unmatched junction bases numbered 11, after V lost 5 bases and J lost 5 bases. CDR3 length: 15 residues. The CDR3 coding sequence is TGTGCCAGCAGTCTCTGGACAGGTGCAAGAACTGAAGCTTTCTTT. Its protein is CASSLWTGARTEAFF.

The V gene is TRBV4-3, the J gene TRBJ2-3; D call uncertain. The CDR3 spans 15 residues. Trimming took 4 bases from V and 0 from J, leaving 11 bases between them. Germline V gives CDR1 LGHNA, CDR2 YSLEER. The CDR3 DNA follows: TGCGCCAGCAGCCCTCGGACGTTCAGCACAGATACGCAGTATTTT. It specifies CASSPRTFSTDTQYF.

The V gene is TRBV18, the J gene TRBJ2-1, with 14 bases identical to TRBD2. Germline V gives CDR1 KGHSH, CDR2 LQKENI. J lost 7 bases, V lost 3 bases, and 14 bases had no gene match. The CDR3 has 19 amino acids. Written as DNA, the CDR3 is TGTGCCAGCTCACCGCGAAACGGGACTAGCGGGAGAGTTTGGAATGAGCAGTTCTTC. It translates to CASSPRNGTSGRVWNEQFF.

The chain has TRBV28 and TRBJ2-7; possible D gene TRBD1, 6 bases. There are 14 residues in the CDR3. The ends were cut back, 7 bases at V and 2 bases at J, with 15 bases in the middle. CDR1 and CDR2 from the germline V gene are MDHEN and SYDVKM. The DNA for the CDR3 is TGTGCCAGCATCGGGGCAGGGGCTCCCTACGAGCAGTACTTC. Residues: CASIGAGAPYEQYF. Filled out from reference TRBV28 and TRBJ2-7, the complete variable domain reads DVKVTQSSRYLVKRTGEKVFLECVQDMDHENMFWYRQDPGLGLRLIYFSYDVKMKEKGDIPEGYSVSREKKERFSLILESASTNQTSMYLCASIGAGAPYEQYFGPGTRLTVT.

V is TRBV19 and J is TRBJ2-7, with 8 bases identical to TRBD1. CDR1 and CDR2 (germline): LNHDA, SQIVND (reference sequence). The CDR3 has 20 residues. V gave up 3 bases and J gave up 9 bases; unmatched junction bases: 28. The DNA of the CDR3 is TGTGCCAGTAGTATTGGGGAACGGGACAGGATCTACCTCGGTAAATCGATGCAGTACTTC. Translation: CASSIGERDRIYLGKSMQYF. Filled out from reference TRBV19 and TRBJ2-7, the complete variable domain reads DGGITQSPKYLFRKEGQNVTLSCEQNLNHDAMYWYRQDPGQGLRLIYYSQIVNDFQKGDIAEGYSVSREKKESFPLTVTSAQKNPTAFYLCASSIGERDRIYLGKSMQYFGPGTRLTVT.